This T cell receptor (beta chain) came from a study of Tregs in tolerant kidney transplant recipients. Related graft donors supplied nonmyeloablative bone marrow transplants, and mixed chimerism was transient. Unstimulated regulatory T cells (CD4+CD25+CD127-), CD4+CD25- non-regulatory cells, CD4 and CD8 cells were FACS-sorted from thawed PBMCs. Germline CDR1 is SGHRS and CDR2 is YFSETQ. Trimming removed 2 bases from V and 0 bases from J, with 17 bases in between. This CDR3 spans 17 amino acids. The assay was immunoSEQ multiplex PCR, and TCRdb's table has in-frame clones only and misses some. The repertoire holds around 50,000 clones, around 90% seen once, with 15% to 17% in the top ten.

This chain uses TRBV5-1 with TRBJ1-1; no firm D call. The input for sequencing was CD8+ T cells from blood (PBMCs), taken 12 months after the transplant. The TCR sequence derives from a human patient who received a combined kidney and bone marrow transplant. Among the T cells, some may be from the graft donor. The CDR3 loop reads CASSFYLPSEVNTEAFF. For the CDR3, the DNA is TGCGCCAGCAGCTTCTACTTACCTAGTGAGGTGAACACTGAAGCTTTCTTT.